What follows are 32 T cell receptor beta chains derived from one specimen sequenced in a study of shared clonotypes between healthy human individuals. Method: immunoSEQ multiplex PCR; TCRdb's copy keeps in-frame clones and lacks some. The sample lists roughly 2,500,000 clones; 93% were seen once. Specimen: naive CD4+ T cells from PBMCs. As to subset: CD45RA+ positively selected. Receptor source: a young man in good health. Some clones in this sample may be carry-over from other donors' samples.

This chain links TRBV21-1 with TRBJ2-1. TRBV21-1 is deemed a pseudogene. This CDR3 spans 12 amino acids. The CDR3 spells CASSKAAGTGFF. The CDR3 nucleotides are TGTGCCAGCAGCAAAGCGGCAGGGACGGGGTTCTTC.

The CDR3 nucleotides read TGTGCCAGCATTGACGGGACTAGCGCGCCCTACGAGCAGTACTTC. It specifies CASIDGTSAPYEQYF. J is TRBJ2-7 and V is TRBV28; 10 bases fit TRBD2. Germline lookup yields CDR1 MDHEN and CDR2 SYDVKM. The length of the CDR3 is 15 residues. The V and J ends lost 7 bases and 2 bases, in that order; junction bases with no gene match: 8.

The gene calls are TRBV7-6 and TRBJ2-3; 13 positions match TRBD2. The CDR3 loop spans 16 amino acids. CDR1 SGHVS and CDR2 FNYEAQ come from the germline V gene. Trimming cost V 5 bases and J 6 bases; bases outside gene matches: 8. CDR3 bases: TGTGCCAGCAGCCCGGGACTAGCGGGAAGCGCTGATACGCAGTATTTT. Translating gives CASSPGLAGSADTQYF.

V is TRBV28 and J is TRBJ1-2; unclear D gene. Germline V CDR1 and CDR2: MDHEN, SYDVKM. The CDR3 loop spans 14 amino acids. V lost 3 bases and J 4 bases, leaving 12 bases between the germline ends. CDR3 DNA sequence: TGTGCCAGCAGTTTGGTAGGACCGAGCTATGGCTACACCTTC. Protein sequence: CASSLVGPSYGYTF.

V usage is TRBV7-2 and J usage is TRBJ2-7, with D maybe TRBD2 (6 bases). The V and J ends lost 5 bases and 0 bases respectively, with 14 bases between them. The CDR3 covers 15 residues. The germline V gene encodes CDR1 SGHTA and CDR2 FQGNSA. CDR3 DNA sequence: TGTGCCAGCAGCGGAGGGCGAACTTACTCCTACGAGCAGTACTTC. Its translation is CASSGGRTYSYEQYF.

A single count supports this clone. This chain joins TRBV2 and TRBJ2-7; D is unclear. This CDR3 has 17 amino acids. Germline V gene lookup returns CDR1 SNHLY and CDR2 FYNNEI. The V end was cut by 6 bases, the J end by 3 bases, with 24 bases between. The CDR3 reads CASSRPVGTLVGYEQYF. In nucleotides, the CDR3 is TGTGCCAGCAGCCGACCGGTCGGCACCCTCGTAGGCTACGAGCAGTACTTC.

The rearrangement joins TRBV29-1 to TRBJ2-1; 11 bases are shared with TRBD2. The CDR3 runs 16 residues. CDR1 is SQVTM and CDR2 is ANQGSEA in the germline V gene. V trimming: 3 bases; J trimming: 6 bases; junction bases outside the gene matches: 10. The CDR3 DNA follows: TGCAGCGTTGATACAGCTAGCGGGAGGATCGGCAATGAGCAGTTCTTC. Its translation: CSVDTASGRIGNEQFF.

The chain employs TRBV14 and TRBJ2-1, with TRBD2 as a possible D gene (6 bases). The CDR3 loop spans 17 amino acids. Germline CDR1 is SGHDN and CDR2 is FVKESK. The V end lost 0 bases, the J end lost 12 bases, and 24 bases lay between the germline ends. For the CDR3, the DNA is TGTGCCAGCAGCCAAGATATGGAGACTAGGATTAAAATGAGGCAGTTCTTC. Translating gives CASSQDMETRIKMRQFF.

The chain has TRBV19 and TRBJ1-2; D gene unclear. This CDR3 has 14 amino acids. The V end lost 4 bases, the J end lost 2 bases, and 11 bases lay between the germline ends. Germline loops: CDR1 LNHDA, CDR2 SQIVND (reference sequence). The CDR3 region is CASSRTGINYGYTF. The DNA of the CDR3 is TGTGCCAGTAGTAGGACCGGGATAAACTATGGCTACACCTTC.

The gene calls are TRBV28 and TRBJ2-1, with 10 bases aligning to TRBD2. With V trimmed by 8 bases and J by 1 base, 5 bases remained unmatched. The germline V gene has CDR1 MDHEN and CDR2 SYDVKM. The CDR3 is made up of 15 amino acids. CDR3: CASVSGRLSYNEQFF. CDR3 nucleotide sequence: TGTGCCAGCGTTAGCGGGAGGCTGTCCTACAATGAGCAGTTCTTC. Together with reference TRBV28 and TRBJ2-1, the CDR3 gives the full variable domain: DVKVTQSSRYLVKRTGEKVFLECVQDMDHENMFWYRQDPGLGLRLIYFSYDVKMKEKGDIPEGYSVSREKKERFSLILESASTNQTSMYLCASVSGRLSYNEQFFGPGTRLTVL.

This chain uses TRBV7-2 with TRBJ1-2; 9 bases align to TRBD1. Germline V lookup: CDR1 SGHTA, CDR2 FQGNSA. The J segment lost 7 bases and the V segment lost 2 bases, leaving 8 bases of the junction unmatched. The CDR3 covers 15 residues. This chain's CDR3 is CASSLTGDRGSGYTF. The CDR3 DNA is TGTGCCAGCAGCTTAACTGGTGACAGGGGGAGTGGCTACACCTTC.

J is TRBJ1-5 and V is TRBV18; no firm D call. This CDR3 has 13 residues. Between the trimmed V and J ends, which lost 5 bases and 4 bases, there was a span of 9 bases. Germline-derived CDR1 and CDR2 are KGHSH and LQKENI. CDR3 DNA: TGTGCCAGCTCAATGGGATCAAATCAGCCCCAGCATTTT. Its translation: CASSMGSNQPQHF.

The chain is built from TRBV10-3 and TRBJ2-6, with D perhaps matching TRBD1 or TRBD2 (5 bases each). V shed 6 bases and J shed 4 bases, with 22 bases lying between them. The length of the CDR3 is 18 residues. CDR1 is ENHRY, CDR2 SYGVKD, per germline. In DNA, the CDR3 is TGTGCCATCAGCGTGGGGGTTGGTCCGGGGAGAGGGGCCAACGTCCTGACTTTC. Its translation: CAISVGVGPGRGANVLTF.

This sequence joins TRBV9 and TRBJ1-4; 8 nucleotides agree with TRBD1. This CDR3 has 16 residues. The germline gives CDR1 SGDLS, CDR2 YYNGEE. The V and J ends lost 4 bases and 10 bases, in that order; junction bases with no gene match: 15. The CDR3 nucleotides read TGTGCCAGCAGCTCAAGGACAGGGAGGTGGGGAGGAAAACTGTTTTTT. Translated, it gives CASSSRTGRWGGKLFF.

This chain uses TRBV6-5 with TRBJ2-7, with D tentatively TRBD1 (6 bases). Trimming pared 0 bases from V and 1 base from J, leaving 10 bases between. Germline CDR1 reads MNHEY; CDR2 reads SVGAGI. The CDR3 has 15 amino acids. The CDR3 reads CASSYSGQRSYEQYF. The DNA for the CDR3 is TGTGCCAGCAGTTACTCAGGACAGCGATCCTACGAGCAGTACTTC.

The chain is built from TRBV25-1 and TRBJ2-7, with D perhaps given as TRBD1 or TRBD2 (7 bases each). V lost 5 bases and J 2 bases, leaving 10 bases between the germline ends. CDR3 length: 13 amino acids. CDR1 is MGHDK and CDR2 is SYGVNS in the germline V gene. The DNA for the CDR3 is TGTGCCAGCAGTCCAGGGGGGGCCTACGAGCAGTACTTC. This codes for CASSPGGAYEQYF.

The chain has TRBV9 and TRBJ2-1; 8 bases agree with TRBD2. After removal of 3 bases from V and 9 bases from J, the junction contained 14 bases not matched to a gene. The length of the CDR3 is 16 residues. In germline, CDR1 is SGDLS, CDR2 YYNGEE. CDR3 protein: CASSAQWDGRAGEQFF. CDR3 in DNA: TGTGCCAGCAGCGCCCAGTGGGACGGGAGGGCCGGTGAGCAGTTCTTC.

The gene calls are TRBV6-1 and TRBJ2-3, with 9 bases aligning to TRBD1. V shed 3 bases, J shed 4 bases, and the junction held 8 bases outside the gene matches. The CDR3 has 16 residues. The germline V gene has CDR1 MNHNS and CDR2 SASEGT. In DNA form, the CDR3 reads TGTGCCAGCAGTGATGCGATTAACAGGGGGCCAGATACGCAGTATTTT. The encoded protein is CASSDAINRGPDTQYF.

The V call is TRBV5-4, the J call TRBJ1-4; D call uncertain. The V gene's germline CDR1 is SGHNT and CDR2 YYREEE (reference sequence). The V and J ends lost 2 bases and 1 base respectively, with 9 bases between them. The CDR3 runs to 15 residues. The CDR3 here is CASSFGRKTNEKLFF. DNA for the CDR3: TGTGCCAGCAGCTTCGGACGGAAAACTAATGAAAAACTGTTTTTT.

The chain's CDR3 is CASSQTATGDEQYF. The CDR3 DNA reads as TGCGCCAGCAGCCAGACCGCTACCGGGGACGAGCAGTACTTC. The V and J genes are TRBV5-1 and TRBJ2-7, with D perhaps matching TRBD2 (5 bases). The CDR3 loop spans 14 amino acids. CDR1 is SGHRS and CDR2 is YFSETQ in the germline V gene. The V end was cut by 4 bases, the J end by 5 bases, with 16 bases between.

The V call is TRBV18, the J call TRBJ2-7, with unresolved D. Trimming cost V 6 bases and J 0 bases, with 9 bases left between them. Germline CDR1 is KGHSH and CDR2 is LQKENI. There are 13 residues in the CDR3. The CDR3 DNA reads TGTGCCAGCTCCGATAGAGGCTCCTACGAGCAGTACTTC. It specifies CASSDRGSYEQYF. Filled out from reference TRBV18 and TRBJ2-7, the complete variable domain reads NAGVMQNPRHLVRRRGQEARLRCSPMKGHSHVYWYRQLPEEGLKFMVYLQKENIIDESGMPKERFSAEFPKEGPSILRIQQVVRGDSAAYFCASSDRGSYEQYFGPGTRLTVT.

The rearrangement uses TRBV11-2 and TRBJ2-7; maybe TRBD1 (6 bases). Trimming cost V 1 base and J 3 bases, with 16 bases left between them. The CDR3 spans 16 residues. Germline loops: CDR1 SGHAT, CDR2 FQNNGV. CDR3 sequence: CASSLVSRGGFYEQYF. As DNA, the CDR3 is TGTGCCAGCAGCTTAGTCAGCAGGGGTGGTTTCTACGAGCAGTACTTC.

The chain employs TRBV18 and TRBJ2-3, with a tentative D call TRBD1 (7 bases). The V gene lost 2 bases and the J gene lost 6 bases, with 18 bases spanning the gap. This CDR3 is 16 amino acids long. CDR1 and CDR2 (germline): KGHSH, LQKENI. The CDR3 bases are TGTGCCAGCTCACCAGGAGGGGGCCTTCGGCTGGATACGCAGTATTTT. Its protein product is CASSPGGGLRLDTQYF.

The CDR3 region has the DNA TGTGCCAGCAGCAAACGGTTGGACAGGGAGGACACTGAAGCTTTCTTT. Protein: CASSKRLDREDTEAFF. The chain couples TRBV21-1 to TRBJ1-1; the listed D gene, TRBD1, was not tested against the DNA. TRBV21-1 is a pseudogene locus. This CDR3 has 16 amino acids.

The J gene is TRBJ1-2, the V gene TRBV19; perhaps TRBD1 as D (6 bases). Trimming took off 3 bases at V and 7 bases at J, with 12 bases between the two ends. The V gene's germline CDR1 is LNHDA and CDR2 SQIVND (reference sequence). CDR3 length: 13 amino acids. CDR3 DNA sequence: TGTGCCAGTAGTATTTGGGACAATCGTGGCTACACCTTC. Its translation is CASSIWDNRGYTF.

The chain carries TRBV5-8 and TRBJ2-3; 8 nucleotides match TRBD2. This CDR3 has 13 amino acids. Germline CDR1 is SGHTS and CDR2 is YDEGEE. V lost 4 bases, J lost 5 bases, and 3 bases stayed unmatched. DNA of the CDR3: TGTGCCAGCAGCAGGCGGGGGGAAGATACGCAGTATTTT. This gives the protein CASSRRGEDTQYF. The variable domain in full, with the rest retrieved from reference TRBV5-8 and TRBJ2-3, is EAGVTQSPTHLIKTRGQQATLRCSPISGHTSVYWYQQALGLGLQFLLWYDEGEERNRGNFPPRFSGRQFPNYSSELNVNALELEDSALYLCASSRRGEDTQYFGPGTRLTVL.

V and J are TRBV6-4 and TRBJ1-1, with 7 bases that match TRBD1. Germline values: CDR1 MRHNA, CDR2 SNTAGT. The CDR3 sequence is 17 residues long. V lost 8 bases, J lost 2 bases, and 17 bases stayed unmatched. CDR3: CASALRTGTEVNTEAFF. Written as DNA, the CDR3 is TGTGCCAGCGCCTTGAGGACAGGCACGGAGGTTAACACTGAAGCTTTCTTT.

CDR3 region: CASGLGTYEQYF. CDR3 sequence (DNA): TGTGCTAGTGGTTTAGGGACCTACGAGCAGTACTTC. The genes are TRBV12-5 and TRBJ2-7; D unclear. The CDR3 has 12 residues. Trimming removed 3 bases at V and 2 bases at J, with 5 bases between. Per germline, CDR1 LGHNT and CDR2 FRNRAP.

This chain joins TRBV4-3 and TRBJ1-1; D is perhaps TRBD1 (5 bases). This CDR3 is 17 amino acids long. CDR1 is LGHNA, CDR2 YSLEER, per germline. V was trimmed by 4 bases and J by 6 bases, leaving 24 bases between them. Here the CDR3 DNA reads TGCGCCAGCAGCCCTACTGCGGCCCCCCGGGGGTTGGCTGAAGCTTTCTTT. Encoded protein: CASSPTAAPRGLAEAFF.

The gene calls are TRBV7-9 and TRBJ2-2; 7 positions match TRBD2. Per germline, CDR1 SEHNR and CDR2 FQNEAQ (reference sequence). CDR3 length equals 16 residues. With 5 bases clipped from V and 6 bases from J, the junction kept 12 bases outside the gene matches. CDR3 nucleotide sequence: TGTGCCAGCAGCCATGGTCGCGCGGGGAGGGCCGGGGAGCTGTTTTTT. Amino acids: CASSHGRAGRAGELFF.

CDR3 region: CSILNTGQEETQYF. CDR3 nucleotides: TGCAGCATCTTGAACACAGGACAGGAAGAGACCCAGTACTTC. This chain uses TRBV29-1 with TRBJ2-5, with 7 positions matching TRBD1. CDR3 size: 14 residues. V lost 8 bases and J lost 3; bases outside the gene matches: 12. Germline lookup yields CDR1 SQVTM and CDR2 ANQGSEA.

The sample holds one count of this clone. The CDR3 nucleotides read TGTGCCAGCAGCTTATGGGCCGGGCAAGAGACCCAGTACTTC. Translated: CASSLWAGQETQYF. The chain has TRBV11-2 and TRBJ2-5; D remains unclear. Germline CDR1 and CDR2: SGHAT and FQNNGV. Trimming took off 2 bases at V and 2 bases at J, with 9 bases between the two ends. This CDR3 contains 14 residues. Drawing the rest from reference TRBV11-2 and TRBJ2-5, the complete variable domain is EAGVAQSPRYKIIEKRQSVAFWCNPISGHATLYWYQQILGQGPKLLIQFQNNGVVDDSQLPKDRFSAERLKGVDSTLKIQPAKLEDSAVYLCASSLWAGQETQYFGPGTRLLVL.